These 7 T cell receptor beta chains were all obtained from the same sample, sequenced in a study of control samples from healthy donors and cancer patients. Assay: immunoSEQ multiplex PCR; the TCRdb copy retains only in-frame clones and omits some. The sample holds approximately 100,000 clones; around 89% are singletons and the top ten take approximately 7.8%. The specimen was blood. Receptor source: a man in his thirties or forties in good health.

The chain joins TRBV6-2 or TRBV6-3 to TRBJ1-1; 9 bases align to TRBD1. Germline V gene lookup returns CDR1 MNHEY and CDR2 SVGEGT. The V gene end was trimmed by 6 bases and the J gene end by 1 base; junction bases not matched to a gene: 6. The length of the CDR3 is 15 residues. CDR3 in DNA: TGTGCCAGCAGCTCCAACAGGGGGCGGAACACTGAAGCTTTCTTT. Its protein product is CASSSNRGRNTEAFF.

This chain links TRBV10-2 with TRBJ2-2, with 10 nucleotides matching TRBD1. The length of the CDR3 is 16 residues. V was clipped by 6 bases and J by 6 bases; unmatched bases: 10. The V gene's germline CDR1 is WSHSY and CDR2 SAAADI. CDR3 sequence reads: CASRNRDRGVAGELFF. Here the CDR3 DNA reads TGCGCCAGCAGAAACCGGGACAGGGGTGTTGCCGGGGAGCTGTTTTTT.

This chain uses TRBV4-3 with TRBJ2-1, with a possible D match to TRBD1 (5 bases). This CDR3 spans 15 amino acids. V lost 0 bases, J lost 10 bases, and 16 bases lay in between. From germline, CDR1 is LGHNA and CDR2 YSLEER. The CDR3 loop is CASSQDLGALNEQFF. For the CDR3, the DNA is TGCGCCAGCAGCCAAGATCTAGGGGCCTTAAACGAGCAGTTCTTC.

V and J are TRBV28 and TRBJ2-2; D may be TRBD2 (5 bases). The CDR3 covers 16 residues. The V end was cut by 7 bases, the J end by 2 bases, with 17 bases between. Germline loops: CDR1 MDHEN, CDR2 SYDVKM. Written as DNA, the CDR3 is TGTGCCAGCACGGAGGTTCGGCAGTCCAACACCGGGGAGCTGTTTTTT. It is translated as CASTEVRQSNTGELFF.

This chain connects TRBV6-5 to TRBJ2-7; 10 nucleotides match TRBD1. V gave up 6 bases and J gave up 4 bases; unmatched junction bases: 3. Germline CDR1 is MNHEY and CDR2 is SVGAGI. There are 13 residues in the CDR3. CDR3 DNA: TGTGCCAGCAGCGACAGGGGGCTGTACGAGCAGTACTTC. Amino acid sequence: CASSDRGLYEQYF.

The chain combines TRBV11-3 with TRBJ2-3; D not certain. Germline V CDR1 and CDR2: SGHNT, YENEEA. Trimming left V 3 bases short and J 3 bases short, with 13 bases between. The length of the CDR3 is 15 residues. The CDR3 sequence: CASSLGTPGTDTQYF. The CDR3 DNA reads TGTGCCAGCAGCTTGGGCACACCTGGGACAGATACGCAGTATTTT.

CDR3 amino acids: CASSQVPNSYEQYF. The CDR3 DNA is TGTGCCAGCAGCCAAGTGCCGAATTCCTACGAGCAGTACTTC. The rearrangement joins TRBV14 to TRBJ2-7; D is uncertain. Trimming removed 1 base from V and 1 base from J, with 8 bases in between. The CDR3 totals 14 residues. Germline V gene sequence: CDR1 SGHDN, CDR2 FVKESK.